This T cell receptor beta chain emerged from a study of identical twins. One entry per CDR3 protein, called by TCRdb with MiXCR from the 5' RACE reads. The sample records around 220,000 distinct CDR3 sequences, 8% to 11% being singletons. This clonotype was detected only a few times. Its antigen remains unidentified. Everyone who donated was a healthy Caucasian. Study-wide findings and caveats: The study based its conclusions on cross-sectional statistical analysis and did not follow the same donors. Models underestimated TCR alpha sharing (out-of-frame) in monozygotic twins.

CDR1 and CDR2 from the germline V gene are SGHNT and YENEEA. The CDR3 loop spans 17 amino acids. The V gene lost 0 bases and the J gene lost 2 bases, with 14 bases spanning the gap. Source material: memory T cells sorted from blood. The V and J genes are TRBV11-3 and TRBJ1-5, with D unresolved. The origin of this receptor is a man aged 50 to 59 in good health. In nucleotides, the CDR3 is TGTGCCAGCAGCTTAGATCTGGCCCCGGGTGGCAATCAGCCCCAGCATTTT. Translation: CASSLDLAPGGNQPQHF.